Below, 24 T cell receptor beta chains from the same sample are listed, as sequenced in a study of radiation and T cells in renal cell carcinoma. Data came from immunoSEQ multiplex PCR; TCRdb stores just in-frame clones and leaves some out. The table records about 150,000 clones, about 91% of them present only once. Sample time point: blood 2 weeks post-SBRT. Treatment indicated: 15 Gy SBRT to primary tumor, nephrectomy 4 weeks later. The material was blood, obtained from a patient whose treatment included radiotherapy and nephrectomy. The receptors were gathered from a woman between 45 and 60 years old with renal cell carcinoma.

The chain couples TRBV4-1 to TRBJ2-3, with D perhaps TRBD2 (7 bases). The CDR3 has 16 amino acids. V lost 4 bases and J lost 5, with 19 bases in between. Germline V gene lookup returns CDR1 MGHRA and CDR2 YSYEKL. The DNA of the CDR3 is TGCGCCAGCAGCCCCCTTTGGGGGGGGCATGGAGATACGCAGTATTTT. This translates into CASSPLWGGHGDTQYF.

CDR3 sequence: CASSPTLMNTEAFF. CDR3 nucleotides: TGTGCCAGCAGCCCGACTCTTATGAACACTGAAGCTTTCTTT. V and J are TRBV2 and TRBJ1-1; D is unclear. Deletions cut 6 bases from V and 0 bases from J, with 11 bases between. The CDR3 spans 14 residues. Germline assignment: CDR1 SNHLY and CDR2 FYNNEI.

V usage is TRBV19 and J usage is TRBJ2-2; D not resolved. The CDR3 has 11 residues. Between the trimmed V and J ends, which lost 6 bases and 3 bases, there was a span of 2 bases. The germline gives CDR1 LNHDA, CDR2 SQIVND (reference sequence). CDR3 nucleotides: TGTGCCAGTAGGGACACCGGGGAGCTGTTTTTT. This gives the protein CASRDTGELFF.

This clone was counted once. The rearrangement joins TRBV7-6 to TRBJ2-3; D unresolved. The CDR3 is made up of 17 amino acids. Trimming pared 0 bases from V and 0 bases from J, leaving 13 bases between. From germline, CDR1 is SGHVS and CDR2 FNYEAQ. The CDR3 DNA reads TGTGCCAGCAGCTTAGCCCTACGAGGCGGTAGCACAGATACGCAGTATTTT. Protein: CASSLALRGGSTDTQYF.

With regard to this clone: Other DNA sequences in the same sample also yield this CDR3. The gene calls are TRBV5-6 and TRBJ1-1; D uncertain. CDR1 is SGHDT and CDR2 is YYEEEE in the germline V gene. V was pared by 4 bases and J by 0 bases, with 13 bases between. The CDR3 sequence is 15 residues long. The CDR3 protein is CASSPLGGLNTEAFF. In nucleotides, the CDR3 is TGTGCCAGCAGCCCCCTTGGCGGCCTGAACACTGAAGCTTTCTTT.

The V gene is TRBV6-6, the J gene TRBJ1-2; D is ambiguous. The length of the CDR3 is 13 residues. The germline V gene encodes CDR1 MNHNY and CDR2 SVGAGI (reference sequence). V shed 2 bases and J shed 6 bases, with 10 bases lying between them. CDR3 DNA sequence: TGTGCCAGCAGTTACGTGCCAGGTGATGGCTACACCTTC. It translates to CASSYVPGDGYTF.

The genes are TRBV19 and TRBJ1-1; maybe TRBD1 (5 bases). Germline lookup yields CDR1 LNHDA and CDR2 SQIVND (reference sequence). The CDR3 runs to 14 residues. V lost 1 base and J lost 4, with 10 bases in between. The CDR3 region is CASSIGERGTEAFF. Here the CDR3 DNA reads TGTGCCAGTAGTATAGGGGAAAGGGGCACTGAAGCTTTCTTT.

This clone showed up just a few times. V gene TRBV4-3 combines with J gene TRBJ1-1; maybe TRBD1 (6 bases). CDR1 LGHNA and CDR2 YSLEER come from the germline V gene. The CDR3 sequence is 18 residues long. V was clipped by 0 bases and J by 0 bases, with 17 bases between them. The CDR3 region has the DNA TGCGCCAGCAGCCAAGATCTCCACAGGGCCGATATGAACACTGAAGCTTTCTTT. It encodes CASSQDLHRADMNTEAFF.

Here the CDR3 DNA reads TGCAGCGTACACTCTGGAAACACCATATATTTT. Amino acids: CSVHSGNTIYF. The V call is TRBV29-1, the J call TRBJ1-3; D call uncertain. V lost 6 bases and J lost 0, with 3 bases in between. The CDR3 covers 11 residues. Germline lookup yields CDR1 SQVTM and CDR2 ANQGSEA.

J is TRBJ1-6 and V is TRBV2; 8 bases are shared with TRBD1. The CDR3 is 14 amino acids. The junction had 2 bases not matched to a gene; V was cut back by 4 bases and J by 6 bases. CDR1 SNHLY and CDR2 FYNNEI come from the germline V gene. CDR3 in amino acids: CASSGGQANSPLHF. The CDR3 nucleotides are TGTGCCAGCAGTGGGGGACAGGCTAATTCACCCCTCCACTTT.

This rearrangement joins TRBV6-6 to TRBJ1-5, with D perhaps matching TRBD1 (5 bases). CDR3 length equals 15 residues. The V gene lost 4 bases and the J gene lost 2 bases, with 12 bases spanning the gap. The germline gives CDR1 MNHNY, CDR2 SVGAGI (reference sequence). The DNA of the CDR3 is TGTGCCAGCAGTTCGGCCGGGGGGGGCAATCAGCCCCAGCATTTT. Protein product: CASSSAGGGNQPQHF.

CDR3 nucleotide sequence: TGCGCCAGCAGCCAATTTATCTCGAACACTGAAGCTTTCTTT. This translates into CASSQFISNTEAFF. V usage is TRBV4-3 and J usage is TRBJ1-1; D ambiguous. The V end lost 2 bases, the J end lost 1 base, and 8 bases lay between the germline ends. CDR1 is LGHNA and CDR2 is YSLEER in the germline V gene. The CDR3 runs 14 residues.

V and J are TRBV19 and TRBJ2-1; 13 nucleotides line up with TRBD2. Germline V CDR1 and CDR2: LNHDA, SQIVND (reference sequence). V trimming: 6 bases; J trimming: 9 bases; junction bases outside the gene matches: 8. The CDR3 is 15 amino acids. The chain's CDR3 is CASRPRTSGGREQFF. Here the CDR3 DNA reads TGTGCCAGTAGGCCCAGGACTAGCGGGGGTCGTGAGCAGTTCTTC.

This clone was observed a handful of times. This chain joins TRBV14 and TRBJ1-6; the D is unclear. The ends were cut back, 2 bases at V and 6 bases at J, with 2 bases in the middle. This CDR3 is built from 12 residues. Germline V CDR1 and CDR2: SGHDN, FVKESK. The CDR3 loop is CASSQINSPLHF. As DNA, the CDR3 is TGTGCCAGCAGCCAAATTAATTCACCCCTCCACTTT.

The chain carries TRBV5-4 and TRBJ1-6; possibly TRBD1 for D (6 bases). Germline values: CDR1 SGHNT, CDR2 YYREEE (reference sequence). Trimming took 4 bases from V and 9 from J, leaving 14 bases between them. The CDR3 has 14 amino acids. In DNA, the CDR3 is TGTGCCAGCAGCCCACAGGACAGTTTTTCACCCCTCCACTTT. It encodes CASSPQDSFSPLHF.

This chain uses TRBV5-1 with TRBJ2-1, with 7 bases fitting TRBD2. The trim removed 7 bases at V and 9 bases at J, leaving 19 bases unmatched. The CDR3 has 16 amino acids. Per the germline V gene, CDR1 is SGHRS and CDR2 is YFSETQ. The CDR3 sequence: CASGRTLGGYFGEQFF. The CDR3 nucleotides read TGCGCCAGCGGACGTACTTTGGGGGGGTATTTTGGTGAGCAGTTCTTC.

CDR3: CASSSVGWGELFF. The CDR3 coding sequence is TGTGCCAGCAGCTCCGTAGGATGGGGGGAGCTGTTTTTT. The gene calls are TRBV11-2 and TRBJ2-2; no clear D gene. Looked up from germline, CDR1 is SGHAT and CDR2 is FQNNGV. V gave up 4 bases and J gave up 8 bases, with 11 bases separating them. The CDR3 covers 13 residues.

V usage is TRBV27 and J usage is TRBJ2-1; D remains unclear. In germline, CDR1 is MNHEY, CDR2 SMNVEV (reference sequence). This CDR3 has 11 amino acids. V dropped 7 bases and J dropped 5 bases, with 6 bases sitting between them. The CDR3 spells CASTIHNEQFF. CDR3 DNA sequence: TGTGCCAGCACCATTCACAATGAGCAGTTCTTC.

With regard to this clone: Other DNA sequences of this sample code for an identical CDR3. The rearrangement uses TRBV19 and TRBJ2-5; D might be TRBD1 (5 bases). In germline, CDR1 is LNHDA, CDR2 SQIVND (reference sequence). Deletions cut 4 bases from V and 2 bases from J, with 8 bases between. The CDR3 runs to 13 residues. This chain's CDR3 is CASSTTVQETQYF. The CDR3 nucleotides are TGTGCCAGTAGTACGACAGTTCAAGAGACCCAGTACTTC.

The genes are TRBV18 and TRBJ2-3; D ambiguous. The CDR3 runs to 13 residues. V was clipped by 1 base and J by 4 bases, with 6 bases between them. From germline, CDR1 is KGHSH and CDR2 LQKENI. CDR3 loop: CASSPLPADTQYF. The DNA of the CDR3 is TGTGCCAGCTCACCACTACCAGCAGATACGCAGTATTTT.

This clone appeared a few times. The chain links TRBV4-2 to TRBJ2-7, with 7 bases identical to TRBD2. This CDR3 spans 15 amino acids. In germline, CDR1 is LGHNA, CDR2 YNFKEQ. The ends lost 1 base at V and 2 bases at J; junction bases unmatched: 5. The CDR3: CASSQGREGPYEQYF. CDR3 nucleotide sequence: TGTGCCAGCAGCCAAGGGAGGGAGGGTCCCTACGAGCAGTACTTC.

This chain connects TRBV14 to TRBJ1-6, with unresolved D. Germline CDR1 and CDR2: SGHDN and FVKESK. The CDR3 is 13 residues long. The germline V and J ends were trimmed by 6 bases and 1 base, with 4 bases remaining between them. The chain's CDR3 is CASSRSYNSPLHF. Written as DNA, the CDR3 is TGTGCCAGCAGTAGATCCTATAATTCACCCCTCCACTTT. Using reference TRBV14 and TRBJ1-6 for the parts outside the CDR3, the full variable domain is EAGVTQFPSHSVIEKGQTVTLRCDPISGHDNLYWYRRVMGKEIKFLLHFVKESKQDESGMPNNRFLAERTGGTYSTLKVQPAELEDSGVYFCASSRSYNSPLHFGNGTRLTVT.

V gene TRBV5-5 combines with J gene TRBJ1-2; D is uncertain. V lost 2 bases, J lost 4 bases, and 9 bases lay in between. This CDR3 has 13 amino acids. Germline CDR1 SGHKS, CDR2 YYEKEE (reference sequence). CDR3 in amino acids: CASSLDWAYGYTF. CDR3 nucleotides: TGTGCCAGCAGCTTAGACTGGGCCTATGGCTACACCTTC.

V is TRBV2 and J is TRBJ2-1; D not resolved. The germline gives CDR1 SNHLY, CDR2 FYNNEI. Trimming took off 6 bases at V and 6 bases at J, with 24 bases between the two ends. The CDR3 is 17 residues long. The CDR3 loop is CASRGLPFRRSRNEQFF. As DNA, the CDR3 is TGTGCCAGCAGGGGTCTCCCCTTTCGTAGGTCCCGCAATGAGCAGTTCTTC. The full variable domain, in which reference TRBV2 and TRBJ2-1 provide the parts outside the CDR3, is EPEVTQTPSHQVTQMGQEVILRCVPISNHLYFYWYRQILGQKVEFLVSFYNNEISEKSEIFDDQFSVERPDGSNFTLKIRSTKLEDSAMYFCASRGLPFRRSRNEQFFGPGTRLTVL.